The 26 T cell receptor beta chains given below trace back to one sample, sequenced in a study of cytomegalovirus exposure and HLA in healthy donors. A multiplex PCR was run with 60 Vbeta primers and 13 Jbeta primers. Sequencing used immunoSEQ multiplex PCR; TCRdb keeps in-frame clones, though not all of them. The sample lists around 130,000 clones, 61% occurring once. The sequenced sample was PBMCs. These receptors originate from a male donor in good health and CMV-seronegative.

This clone was counted between two and nine times. V usage is TRBV4-2 and J usage is TRBJ2-1; 8 bases map to TRBD1. There are 16 residues in the CDR3. The junction had 6 bases not matched to a gene; V was cut back by 0 bases and J by 5 bases. Looked up from germline, CDR1 is LGHNA and CDR2 is YNFKEQ. The CDR3: CASSQEKGGQDNEQFF. The CDR3 bases are TGTGCCAGCAGCCAAGAAAAAGGGGGACAGGACAATGAGCAGTTCTTC.

The V call is TRBV11-2, the J call TRBJ1-2; 9 nucleotides align to TRBD1. CDR1 and CDR2 from the germline V gene are SGHAT and FQNNGV. This CDR3 contains 13 residues. J gave up 7 bases and V 1 base, and 1 base lay outside the gene matches. CDR3 amino acids: CASSLGTGAGYTF. CDR3 bases: TGTGCCAGCAGCTTAGGGACAGGGGCTGGCTACACCTTC.

This clone occurred a few times. The chain links TRBV27 to TRBJ2-5; tentatively, D is TRBD2 (5 bases). The CDR3 covers 14 residues. CDR1 is MNHEY, CDR2 SMNVEV, per germline (reference sequence). V was clipped by 3 bases and J by 2 bases, with 10 bases between them. In nucleotides, the CDR3 is TGTGCCAGCAGTTTCTCTCGGGGACAAGAGACCCAGTACTTC. As protein: CASSFSRGQETQYF.

J is TRBJ1-2 and V is TRBV6-1; D call uncertain. Germline assignment: CDR1 MNHNS and CDR2 SASEGT. The CDR3 runs to 15 residues. With 5 bases removed from V and 4 bases from J, the gap between germline ends came to 17 bases. For the CDR3, the DNA is TGTGCCAGCAGTAAGCTGACACTGTCCCCCTATGGCTACACCTTC. This translates into CASSKLTLSPYGYTF.

This clone was picked up a small number of times. The rearrangement uses TRBV5-6 and TRBJ1-2; 8 bases map to TRBD1. J lost 8 bases, V lost 4 bases, and 10 bases had no gene match. Germline CDR1 reads SGHDT; CDR2 reads YYEEEE. The CDR3 runs to 14 residues. For the CDR3, the DNA is TGTGCCAGCAGCCCCCCCAGGGGGCACGCGGGCTACACCTTC. Translated: CASSPPRGHAGYTF. Complete variable domain (other parts from reference TRBV5-6 and TRBJ1-2): DAGVTQSPTHLIKTRGQQVTLRCSPKSGHDTVSWYQQALGQGPQFIFQYYEEEERQRGNFPDRFSGHQFPNYSSELNVNALLLGDSALYLCASSPPRGHAGYTFGSGTRLTVV.

The chain is built from TRBV7-3 and TRBJ2-5; a weak D match, TRBD2 (6 bases). Looked up from germline, CDR1 is SGHTA and CDR2 is FQGTGA. Trimming cost V 0 bases and J 5 bases, with 10 bases left between them. CDR3 length: 14 residues. CDR3 protein: CASSLTSGGETQYF. As DNA, the CDR3 is TGTGCCAGCAGCTTAACGAGCGGAGGGGAGACCCAGTACTTC.

The J gene is TRBJ1-1, the V gene TRBV14; perhaps TRBD1 as D (6 bases). CDR1 and CDR2 from the germline V gene are SGHDN and FVKESK. Trimming took 5 bases from V and 3 from J, leaving 19 bases between them. This CDR3 spans 16 amino acids. CDR3 region: CASSKAGAHRYTEAFF. The CDR3 DNA sequence: TGTGCCAGCAGCAAGGCGGGGGCGCACAGATACACTGAAGCTTTCTTT.

This clone was picked up a small number of times. V usage is TRBV10-2 and J usage is TRBJ1-1; D is unresolved. Germline V lookup: CDR1 WSHSY, CDR2 SAAADI. V was clipped by 9 bases and J by 3 bases, with 14 bases between them. CDR3 length: 13 residues. As DNA, the CDR3 is TGCGCCAGTTCCACCGAAAGCCACACTGAAGCTTTCTTT. Its translation: CASSTESHTEAFF.

The V call is TRBV5-1, the J call TRBJ1-4; 10 bases match TRBD1. V lost 0 bases, J lost 0 bases, and 5 bases stayed unmatched. Looked up from germline, CDR1 is SGHRS and CDR2 is YFSETQ. This CDR3 has 18 amino acids. CDR3 DNA: TGCGCCAGCAGCTTGGGGGACAGGGGCGCTGCAACTAATGAAAAACTGTTTTTT. It encodes CASSLGDRGAATNEKLFF.

This chain uses TRBV25-1 with TRBJ2-1; D not resolved. The CDR3 is 13 residues long. Germline V gene sequence: CDR1 MGHDK, CDR2 SYGVNS. V lost 7 bases and J lost 3, with 10 bases in between. In nucleotides, the CDR3 is TGTGCCAGCATTAGTAGCCTCTACAATGAGCAGTTCTTC. Translated, it gives CASISSLYNEQFF. Full variable domain (rest looked up from reference TRBV25-1 and TRBJ2-1): EADIYQTPRYLVIGTGKKITLECSQTMGHDKMYWYQQDPGMELHLIHYSYGVNSTEKGDLSSESTVSRIRTEHFPLTLESARPSHTSQYLCASISSLYNEQFFGPGTRLTVL.

In its sample, this clone was seen a few times. The chain recombines TRBV25-1 with TRBJ2-3; a weak D match, TRBD1 (6 bases). The CDR3 totals 14 residues. With 5 bases removed from V and 1 base from J, the gap between germline ends came to 10 bases. Germline lookup yields CDR1 MGHDK and CDR2 SYGVNS. The CDR3 here is CASSTRTGTDTQYF. In nucleotides, the CDR3 is TGTGCCAGCAGTACACGGACAGGCACAGATACGCAGTATTTT. The variable domain in full, completed from reference TRBV25-1 and TRBJ2-3, reads EADIYQTPRYLVIGTGKKITLECSQTMGHDKMYWYQQDPGMELHLIHYSYGVNSTEKGDLSSESTVSRIRTEHFPLTLESARPSHTSQYLCASSTRTGTDTQYFGPGTRLTVL.

This chain links TRBV11-2 with TRBJ2-7, with 7 bases that match TRBD1. This CDR3 is built from 14 residues. Germline V gene data show CDR1 as SGHAT and CDR2 as FQNNGV. V shed 0 bases, J shed 5 bases, and the junction held 4 bases outside the gene matches. Written as DNA, the CDR3 is TGTGCCAGCAGCTTAGAGACAGGGCTACACGAGCAGTACTTC. Its translation is CASSLETGLHEQYF.

The rearrangement joins TRBV27 to TRBJ1-1; 8 bases are a match to TRBD1. Germline trimming cut 6 bases from V and 1 base from J; bases unmatched to any gene: 10. This CDR3 spans 16 amino acids. Germline V gives CDR1 MNHEY, CDR2 SMNVEV (reference sequence). CDR3 in DNA: TGTGCCAGCAGCCCCTACGGACAGGGCCCGAACACTGAAGCTTTCTTT. Encoded protein: CASSPYGQGPNTEAFF.

The CDR3 here is CASSLVPQGSTDTQYF. CDR3 DNA: TGTGCCAGCAGCTTAGTCCCCCAGGGTAGCACAGATACGCAGTATTTT. This chain links TRBV7-3 with TRBJ2-3, with D perhaps TRBD1 (5 bases). In germline, CDR1 is SGHTA, CDR2 FQGTGA. The CDR3 contains 16 residues. Trimming stripped 2 bases from V and 0 bases from J, with 12 bases between.

The sample holds a few counts of this clone. The chain uses TRBV7-3 and TRBJ2-2; possibly TRBD1 for D (5 bases). The CDR3 extends over 15 amino acids. The germline gives CDR1 SGHTA, CDR2 FQGTGA. V was cut by 5 bases and J by 1 base, with 11 bases left in between. CDR3 sequence: CASSPGAENTGELFF. In nucleotides, the CDR3 is TGTGCCAGCAGCCCTGGGGCAGAGAACACCGGGGAGCTGTTTTTT.

The V and J genes are TRBV5-8 and TRBJ1-5; 12 nucleotides line up with TRBD1. V shed 0 bases and J 1 base; nucleotides not matched to a gene: 2. Germline V gene sequence: CDR1 SGHTS, CDR2 YDEGEE. The CDR3 runs 17 residues. DNA for the CDR3: TGTGCCAGCAGCTTGGAGGGACAGGGGGCAAGCAATCAGCCCCAGCATTTT. It specifies CASSLEGQGASNQPQHF.

The chain couples TRBV4-3 to TRBJ2-1, with 8 bases aligning to TRBD1. J gave up 0 bases and V 2 bases, and 6 bases lay outside the gene matches. Germline assignment: CDR1 LGHNA and CDR2 YSLEER. This CDR3 region has 17 residues. For the CDR3, the DNA is TGCGCCAGCAGCCAATCTAGTGGGACAGGCTCCTACAATGAGCAGTTCTTC. It encodes CASSQSSGTGSYNEQFF.

The CDR3 bases are TGTGCCAGCAACCTCCCCGGGACAGGGTCGAACAGCTACACCTTC. This translates into CASNLPGTGSNSYTF. The V call is TRBV28, the J call TRBJ1-2, with 9 bases lining up with TRBD1. This CDR3 region has 15 residues. V dropped 7 bases and J dropped 9; count of bases not matched to a gene: 15. Germline CDR1 is MDHEN and CDR2 is SYDVKM.

The rearrangement links TRBV29-1 to TRBJ1-1, with TRBD1 as a possible D gene (6 bases). The CDR3 covers 14 residues. CDR1 is SQVTM, CDR2 ANQGSEA, per germline. The CDR3 DNA reads as TGCAGTGTCTACCGCGGGGGGGCGAACACTGAAGCTTTCTTT. Residues: CSVYRGGANTEAFF.

V usage is TRBV2 and J usage is TRBJ2-5; 7 nucleotides align to TRBD2. The CDR3 totals 16 residues. CDR1 and CDR2 (germline): SNHLY, FYNNEI. With V trimmed by 3 bases and J by 0 bases, 7 bases remained unmatched. CDR3 sequence (DNA): TGTGCCAGCAGTGAGGGAGGGGCTCCCGACCAAGAGACCCAGTACTTC. It codes for CASSEGGAPDQETQYF.

The chain uses TRBV7-3 and TRBJ2-7, with D tentatively TRBD1 (5 bases). This CDR3 has 15 residues. The V gene lost 5 bases and the J gene lost 0 bases, with 14 bases spanning the gap. The germline gives CDR1 SGHTA, CDR2 FQGTGA. CDR3 amino acids: CASSEGHGLSYEQYF. The DNA for the CDR3 is TGTGCCAGCAGCGAAGGACACGGTCTCTCCTACGAGCAGTACTTC.

This clone was seen only a few times. J is TRBJ1-1 and V is TRBV19, with D possibly matching TRBD1 (5 bases). Trimming took off 7 bases at V and 0 bases at J, with 21 bases between the two ends. CDR1 is LNHDA and CDR2 is SQIVND in the germline V gene (reference sequence). The length of the CDR3 is 17 residues. The CDR3 is CASTVTGERYMNTEAFF. The CDR3 bases are TGTGCCAGTACAGTTACGGGGGAGCGTTACATGAACACTGAAGCTTTCTTT.

The CDR3 DNA is TGCGCCAGCAGCCAAGTAGGGGCCAATGAGCAGTTCTTC. It specifies CASSQVGANEQFF. J is TRBJ2-1 and V is TRBV4-1, with D perhaps matching TRBD1 (5 bases). V was clipped by 1 base and J by 6 bases, with 7 bases between them. This CDR3 comprises 13 residues. Per the germline V gene, CDR1 is MGHRA and CDR2 is YSYEKL.

The chain uses TRBV30 and TRBJ2-5; D possibly corresponds to TRBD1 (5 bases). The germline V gene encodes CDR1 GTSNPN and CDR2 SVGIG (reference sequence). Trimming took 2 bases from V and 4 from J, leaving 11 bases between them. This CDR3 is built from 13 residues. CDR3 in DNA: TGTGCCTGGAGTCTCGTGGGGCGAGAGACCCAGTACTTC. It yields the protein CAWSLVGRETQYF.

This clone has a handful of counts. The V and J genes are TRBV6-5 and TRBJ1-6; weak D call: TRBD1 (6 bases). This CDR3 comprises 15 residues. Trimming removed 2 bases at V and 11 bases at J, with 16 bases between. The V gene's germline CDR1 is MNHEY and CDR2 SVGAGI. The CDR3 nucleotides are TGTGCCAGCAGTTACACACAGGGTTCCGGAGCACCCCTCCACTTT. It is translated as CASSYTQGSGAPLHF.

This clone was observed a few times. This chain connects TRBV7-2 to TRBJ2-1, with TRBD2 matching over 12 bases. Trimming cost V 3 bases and J 9 bases; bases outside gene matches: 6. This CDR3 contains 15 residues. CDR1 and CDR2 from the germline V gene are SGHTA and FQGNSA. CDR3 sequence reads: CASSLTSGGPGEQFF. The CDR3, as DNA: TGTGCCAGCAGCTTGACTAGCGGGGGACCAGGTGAGCAGTTCTTC.